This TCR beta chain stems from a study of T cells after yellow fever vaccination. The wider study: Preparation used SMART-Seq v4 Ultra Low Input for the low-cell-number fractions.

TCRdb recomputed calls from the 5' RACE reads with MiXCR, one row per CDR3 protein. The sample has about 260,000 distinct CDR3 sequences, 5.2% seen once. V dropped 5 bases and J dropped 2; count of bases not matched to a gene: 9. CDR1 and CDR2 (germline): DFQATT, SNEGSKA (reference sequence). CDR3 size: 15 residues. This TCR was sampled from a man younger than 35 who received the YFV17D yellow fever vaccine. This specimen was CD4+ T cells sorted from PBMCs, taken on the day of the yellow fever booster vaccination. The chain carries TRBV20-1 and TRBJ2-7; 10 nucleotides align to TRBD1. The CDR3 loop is CSASRDRGVAYEQYF. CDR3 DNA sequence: TGCAGTGCTTCGCGGGACAGGGGAGTTGCCTACGAGCAGTACTTC.